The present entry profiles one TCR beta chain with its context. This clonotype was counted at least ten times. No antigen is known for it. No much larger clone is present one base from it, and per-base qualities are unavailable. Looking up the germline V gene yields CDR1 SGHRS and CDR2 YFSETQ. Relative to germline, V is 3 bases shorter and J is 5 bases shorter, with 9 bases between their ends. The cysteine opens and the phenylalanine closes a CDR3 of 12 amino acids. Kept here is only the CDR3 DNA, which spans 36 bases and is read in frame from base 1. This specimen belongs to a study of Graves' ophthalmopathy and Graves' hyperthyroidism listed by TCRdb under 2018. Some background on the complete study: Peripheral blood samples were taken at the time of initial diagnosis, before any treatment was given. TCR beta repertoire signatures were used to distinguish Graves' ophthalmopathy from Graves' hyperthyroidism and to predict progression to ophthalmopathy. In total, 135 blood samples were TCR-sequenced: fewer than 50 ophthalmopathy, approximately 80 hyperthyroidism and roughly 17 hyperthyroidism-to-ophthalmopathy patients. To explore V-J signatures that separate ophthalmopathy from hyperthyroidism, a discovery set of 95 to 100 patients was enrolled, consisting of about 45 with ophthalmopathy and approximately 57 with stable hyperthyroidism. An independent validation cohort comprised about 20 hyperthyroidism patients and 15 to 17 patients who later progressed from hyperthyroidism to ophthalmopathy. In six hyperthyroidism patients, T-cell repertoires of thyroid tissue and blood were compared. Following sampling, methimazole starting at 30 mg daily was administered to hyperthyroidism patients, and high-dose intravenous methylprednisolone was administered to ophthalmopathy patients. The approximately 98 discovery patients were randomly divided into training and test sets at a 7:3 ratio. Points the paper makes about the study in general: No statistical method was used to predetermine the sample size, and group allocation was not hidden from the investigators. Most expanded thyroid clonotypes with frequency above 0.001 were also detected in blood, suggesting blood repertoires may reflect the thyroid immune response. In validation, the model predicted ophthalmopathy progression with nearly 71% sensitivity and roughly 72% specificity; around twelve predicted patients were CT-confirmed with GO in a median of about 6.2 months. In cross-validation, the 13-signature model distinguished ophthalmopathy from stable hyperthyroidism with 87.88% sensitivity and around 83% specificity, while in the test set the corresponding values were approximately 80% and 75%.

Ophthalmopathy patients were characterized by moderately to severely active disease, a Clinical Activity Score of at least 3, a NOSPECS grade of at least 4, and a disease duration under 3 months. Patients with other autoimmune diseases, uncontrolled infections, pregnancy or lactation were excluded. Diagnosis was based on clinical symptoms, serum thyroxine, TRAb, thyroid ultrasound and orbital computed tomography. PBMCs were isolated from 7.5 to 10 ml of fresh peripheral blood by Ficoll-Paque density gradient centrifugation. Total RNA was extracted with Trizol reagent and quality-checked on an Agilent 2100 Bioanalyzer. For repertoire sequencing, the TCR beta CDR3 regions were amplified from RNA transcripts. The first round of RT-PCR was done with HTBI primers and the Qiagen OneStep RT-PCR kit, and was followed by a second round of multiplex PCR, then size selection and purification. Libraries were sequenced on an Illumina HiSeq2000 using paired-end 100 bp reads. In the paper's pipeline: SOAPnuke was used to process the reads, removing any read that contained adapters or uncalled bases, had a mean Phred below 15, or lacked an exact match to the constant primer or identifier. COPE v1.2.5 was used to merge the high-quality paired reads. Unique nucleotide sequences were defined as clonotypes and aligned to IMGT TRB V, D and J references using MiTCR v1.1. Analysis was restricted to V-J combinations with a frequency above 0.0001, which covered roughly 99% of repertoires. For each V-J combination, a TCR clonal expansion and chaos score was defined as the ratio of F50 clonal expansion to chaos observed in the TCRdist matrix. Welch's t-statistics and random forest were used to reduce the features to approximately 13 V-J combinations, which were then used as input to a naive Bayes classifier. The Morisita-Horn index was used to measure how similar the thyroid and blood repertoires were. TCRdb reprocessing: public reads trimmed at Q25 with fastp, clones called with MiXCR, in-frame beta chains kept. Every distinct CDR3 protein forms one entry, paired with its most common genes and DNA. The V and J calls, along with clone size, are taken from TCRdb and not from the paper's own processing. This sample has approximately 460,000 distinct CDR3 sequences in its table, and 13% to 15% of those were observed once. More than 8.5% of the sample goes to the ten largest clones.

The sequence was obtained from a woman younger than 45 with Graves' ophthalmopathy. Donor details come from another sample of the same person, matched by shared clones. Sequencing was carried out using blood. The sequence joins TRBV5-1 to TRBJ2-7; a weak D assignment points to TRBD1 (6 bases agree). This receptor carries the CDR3 CASSWDIHEQYF. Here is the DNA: TGCGCCAGCAGCTGGGACATCCACGAGCAGTACTTC.